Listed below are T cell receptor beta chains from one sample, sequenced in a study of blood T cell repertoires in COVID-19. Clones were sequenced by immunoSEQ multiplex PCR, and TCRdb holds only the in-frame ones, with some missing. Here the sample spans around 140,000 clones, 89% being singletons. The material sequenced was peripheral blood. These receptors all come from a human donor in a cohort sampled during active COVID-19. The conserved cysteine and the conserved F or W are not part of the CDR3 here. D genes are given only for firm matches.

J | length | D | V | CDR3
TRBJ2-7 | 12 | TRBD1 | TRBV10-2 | ASSDWTGNYEQY
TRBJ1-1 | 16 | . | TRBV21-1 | ASSVPWTGEGMNTEAF
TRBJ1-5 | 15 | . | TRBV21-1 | ASSKALSGRRNQPQH
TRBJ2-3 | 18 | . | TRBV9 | ASSVSSSSRWGGSTDTQY
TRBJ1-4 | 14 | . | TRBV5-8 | ASSPRLGRGTEKLF
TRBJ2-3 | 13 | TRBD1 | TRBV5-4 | ASSLGQGGTDTQY
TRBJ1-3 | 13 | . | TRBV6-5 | ASSLTEVSGNTIY
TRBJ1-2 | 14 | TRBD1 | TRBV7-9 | ASSLTTGAHIYGYT
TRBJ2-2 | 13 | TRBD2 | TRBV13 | APRGGGENTGELF
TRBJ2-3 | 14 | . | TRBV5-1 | ASSPGFGGGTDTQY
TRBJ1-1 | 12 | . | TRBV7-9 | ASSPAGGETEAF
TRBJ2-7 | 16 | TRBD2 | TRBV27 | ASSLYSGTRPTSYEQY
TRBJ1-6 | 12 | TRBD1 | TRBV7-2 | ASSLYRGDSPLH
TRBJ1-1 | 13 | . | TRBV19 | ASSMRDTTHTEAF
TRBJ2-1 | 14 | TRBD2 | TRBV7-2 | ASSLKPSGVYNEQF
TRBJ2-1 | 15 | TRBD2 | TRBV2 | ASPGLAGGSSYNEQF
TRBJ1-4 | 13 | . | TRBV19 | ASSDGTATNEKLF
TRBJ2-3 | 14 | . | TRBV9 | ASSVGAGATTDTQY
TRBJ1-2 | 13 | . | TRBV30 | AWSGGFDSNYGYT
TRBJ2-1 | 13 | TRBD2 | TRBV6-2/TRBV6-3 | ASSLAGGPYNEQF
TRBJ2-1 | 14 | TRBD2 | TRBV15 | ATSRTSGGAHNEQF
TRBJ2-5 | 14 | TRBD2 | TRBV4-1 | ASSQGWRGRQETQY
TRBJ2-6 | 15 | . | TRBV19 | ASTPAGGGRGANVLT
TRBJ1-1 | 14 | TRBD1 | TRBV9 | ASSVVGQGLNTEAF
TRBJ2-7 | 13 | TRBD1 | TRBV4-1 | ASSPSWTGGYEQY
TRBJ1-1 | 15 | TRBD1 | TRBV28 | ASSPLWTGGAGTEAF
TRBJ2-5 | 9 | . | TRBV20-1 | SAMTGETQY
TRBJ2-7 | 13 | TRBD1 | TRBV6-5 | ASSYSTGGLYEQY
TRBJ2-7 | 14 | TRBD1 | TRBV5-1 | ASSSLVGDRAYEQY
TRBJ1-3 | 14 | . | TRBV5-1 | ASSLQGDATGNTIY
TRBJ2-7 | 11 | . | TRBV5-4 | ASSLTGTYEQY
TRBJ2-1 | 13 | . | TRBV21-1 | ASSVRDRGYNEQF